One and the same sample provided the 5 T cell receptor beta chains below, sequenced in a study of T-cell reconstitution after alpha-beta-depleted transplantation in children (dated by TCRdb to 2015 to 2016). Library creation used PCR. This sample was sequenced with an Illumina HiSeq 2500. TCR library preparation used molecular barcoding, with unique molecular identifiers applied to normalize quantification of the TCRbeta repertoire. The public reads were run again by TCRdb, first through fastp at Q25 and then through MiXCR, and only productive beta chains were kept. Each entry merges the rows of one CDR3 protein and shows their most common DNA and genes. The sample table shows approximately 80,000 distinct CDR3 sequences, and 13% to 15% are seen once. Of the sample, about 26% is held by the ten largest clones. The treatment or condition label for this specimen denotes: allogeneic hematopoietic cell transplantation with graft depleted of TCRalphabeta T cells and CD19 B cells.

The source was PBMCs, mostly from graft donor cells, collected 180 days after TCRalphabeta/CD19-depleted stem cell transplant. The receptors were sampled from a male patient between 2 and 10 years old who had a stem cell transplant for acute lymphoblastic leukemia, so the T cells may come from the graft donor.

This clonotype has more than one count but fewer than ten. The J gene is TRBJ2-4, the V gene TRBV12-3 or TRBV12-4; 7 bases are shared with TRBD1. The CDR3 has 13 residues. V lost 5 bases and J lost 6; bases outside the gene matches: 4. The CDR3 bases are TGTGCCAGCAGTGGACAGGTGGGAAACATTCAGTACTTC. Its protein is CASSGQVGNIQYF.

The chain links TRBV27 to TRBJ2-5; possible D gene TRBD2, 7 bases. Trimming took 3 bases from V and 7 from J, leaving 33 bases between them. The CDR3 has 20 amino acids. Germline V gene sequence: CDR1 MNHEY, CDR2 SMNVEV (reference sequence). The CDR3 region is CASSFTASRGGLRDRGTQYF. The CDR3 DNA reads as TGTGCCAGCAGTTTCACGGCCTCGAGGGGGGGATTGCGAGATAGGGGGACCCAGTACTTC.

The sample holds a few counts of this clonotype. This chain connects TRBV29-1 to TRBJ1-2, with D maybe TRBD1 (5 bases). The germline CDR1 and CDR2 sequences are SQVTM and ANQGSEA. The CDR3 spans 11 residues. The V end was cut by 6 bases, the J end by 6 bases, with 11 bases between. For the CDR3, the DNA is TGCAGCGTCGGCCCGACAGATGGCTACACCTTC. Amino acid sequence: CSVGPTDGYTF.

There are many counts of this clonotype. The rearrangement joins TRBV12-3 or TRBV12-4 to TRBJ2-7; maybe TRBD2 (6 bases). CDR3 size: 14 residues. V lost 1 base and J lost 2, with 9 bases in between. Here the CDR3 reads CASSLGGTPYEQYF. The DNA of the CDR3 is TGTGCCAGCAGTTTAGGGGGGACTCCCTACGAGCAGTACTTC.

V usage is TRBV7-6 and J usage is TRBJ1-3; no reliable D call. The CDR3 totals 18 residues. Trimming shortened V by 1 base and J by 0 bases, and 16 bases separated the two germline ends. Germline values: CDR1 SGHVS, CDR2 FNYEAQ. The CDR3 nucleotides read TGTGCCAGCAGCTTAGAGGTGACGGGTCAGCGCTCTGGAAACACCATATATTTT. It yields the protein CASSLEVTGQRSGNTIYF.